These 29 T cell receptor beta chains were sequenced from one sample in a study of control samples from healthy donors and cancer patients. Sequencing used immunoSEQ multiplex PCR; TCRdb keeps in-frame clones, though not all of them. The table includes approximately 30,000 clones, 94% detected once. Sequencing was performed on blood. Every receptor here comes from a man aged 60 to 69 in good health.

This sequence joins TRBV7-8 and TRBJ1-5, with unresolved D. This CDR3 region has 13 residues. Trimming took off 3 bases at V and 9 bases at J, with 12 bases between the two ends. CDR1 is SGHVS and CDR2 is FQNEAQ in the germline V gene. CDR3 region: CASSFVSSAPQHF. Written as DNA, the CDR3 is TGTGCCAGCAGCTTTGTGTCGTCTGCGCCCCAGCATTTT.

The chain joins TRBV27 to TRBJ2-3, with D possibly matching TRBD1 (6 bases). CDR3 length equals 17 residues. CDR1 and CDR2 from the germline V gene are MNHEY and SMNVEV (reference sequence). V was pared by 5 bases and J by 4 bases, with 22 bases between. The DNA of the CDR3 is TGTGCCAGCAGTCCATTACCCCGCAGGGGTGCATCAGATACGCAGTATTTT. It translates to CASSPLPRRGASDTQYF.

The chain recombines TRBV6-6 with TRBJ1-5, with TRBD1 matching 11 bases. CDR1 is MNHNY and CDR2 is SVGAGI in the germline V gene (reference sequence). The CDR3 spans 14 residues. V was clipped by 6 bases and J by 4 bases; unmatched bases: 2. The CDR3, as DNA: TGTGCCAGCAGAGGACAGGGGGCTAATCAGCCCCAGCATTTT. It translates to CASRGQGANQPQHF.

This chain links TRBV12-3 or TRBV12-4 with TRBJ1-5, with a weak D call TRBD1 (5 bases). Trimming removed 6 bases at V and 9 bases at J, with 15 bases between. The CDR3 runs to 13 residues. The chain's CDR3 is CASSRTGGRPQHF. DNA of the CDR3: TGTGCCAGCAGCCGGACCGGGGGTAGGCCCCAGCATTTT.

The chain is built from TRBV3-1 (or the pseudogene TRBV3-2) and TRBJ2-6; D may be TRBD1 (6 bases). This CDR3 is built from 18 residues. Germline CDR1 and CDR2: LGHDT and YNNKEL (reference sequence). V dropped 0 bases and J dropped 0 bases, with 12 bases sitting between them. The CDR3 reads CASSQDPLDSSGANVLTF. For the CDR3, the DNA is TGTGCCAGCAGCCAAGATCCCTTGGACAGCTCTGGGGCCAACGTCCTGACTTTC.

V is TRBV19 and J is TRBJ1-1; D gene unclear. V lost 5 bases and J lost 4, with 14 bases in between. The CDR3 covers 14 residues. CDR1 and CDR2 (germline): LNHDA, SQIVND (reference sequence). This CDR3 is CASSELGRLTEAFF. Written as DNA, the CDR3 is TGTGCCAGTAGTGAGCTGGGCAGACTCACTGAAGCTTTCTTT.

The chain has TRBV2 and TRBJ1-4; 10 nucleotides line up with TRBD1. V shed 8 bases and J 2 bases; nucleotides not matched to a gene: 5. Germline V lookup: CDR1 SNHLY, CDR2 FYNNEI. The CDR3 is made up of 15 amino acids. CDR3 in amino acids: CASGRQGATNEKLFF. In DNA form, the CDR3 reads TGTGCCAGCGGTCGACAGGGGGCGACTAATGAAAAACTGTTTTTT. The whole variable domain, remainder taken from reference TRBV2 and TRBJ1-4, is EPEVTQTPSHQVTQMGQEVILRCVPISNHLYFYWYRQILGQKVEFLVSFYNNEISEKSEIFDDQFSVERPDGSNFTLKIRSTKLEDSAMYFCASGRQGATNEKLFFGSGTQLSVL.

The CDR3: CASSLQRNTIYF. The CDR3 DNA sequence: TGTGCCAGCAGTTTACAACGAAACACCATATATTTT. The chain links TRBV28 to TRBJ1-3; D is undetermined. V was clipped by 2 bases and J by 5 bases, with 4 bases between them. Germline V CDR1 and CDR2: MDHEN, SYDVKM. The CDR3 runs 12 residues. The entire variable domain, with the rest obtained from reference TRBV28 and TRBJ1-3, is as follows: DVKVTQSSRYLVKRTGEKVFLECVQDMDHENMFWYRQDPGLGLRLIYFSYDVKMKEKGDIPEGYSVSREKKERFSLILESASTNQTSMYLCASSLQRNTIYFGEGSWLTVV.

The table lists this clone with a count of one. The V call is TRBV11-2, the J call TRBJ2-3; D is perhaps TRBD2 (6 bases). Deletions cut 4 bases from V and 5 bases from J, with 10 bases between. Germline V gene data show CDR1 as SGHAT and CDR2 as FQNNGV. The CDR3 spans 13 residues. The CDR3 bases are TGTGCCAGCAGCTACCAGGGACTAGATACGCAGTATTTT. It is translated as CASSYQGLDTQYF.

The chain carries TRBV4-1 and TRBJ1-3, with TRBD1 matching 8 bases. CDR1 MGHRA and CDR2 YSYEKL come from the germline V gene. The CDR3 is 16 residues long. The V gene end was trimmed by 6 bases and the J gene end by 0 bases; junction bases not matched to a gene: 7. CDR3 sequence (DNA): TGCGCCAGCAGGATAGGGACAGGATCCTCTGGAAACACCATATATTTT. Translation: CASRIGTGSSGNTIYF.

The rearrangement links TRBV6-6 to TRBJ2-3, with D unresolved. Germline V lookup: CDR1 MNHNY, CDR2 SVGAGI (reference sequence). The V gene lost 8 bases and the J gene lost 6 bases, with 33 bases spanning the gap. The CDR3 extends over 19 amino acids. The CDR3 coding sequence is TGTGCCAGCGGTCTTAAAACCCCCCTGGAGAAACTCGCCTTGGATACGCAGTATTTT. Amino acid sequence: CASGLKTPLEKLALDTQYF.

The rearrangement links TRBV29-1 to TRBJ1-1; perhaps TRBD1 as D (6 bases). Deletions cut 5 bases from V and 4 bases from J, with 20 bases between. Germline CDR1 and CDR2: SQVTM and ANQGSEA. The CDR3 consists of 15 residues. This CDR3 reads CSVLRQALGGTEAFF. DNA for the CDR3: TGCAGCGTTTTAAGACAGGCCCTAGGGGGCACTGAAGCTTTCTTT.

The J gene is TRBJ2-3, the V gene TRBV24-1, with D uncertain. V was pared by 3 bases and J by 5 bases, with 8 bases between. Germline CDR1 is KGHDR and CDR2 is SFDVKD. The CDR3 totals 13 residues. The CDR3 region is CATSDALVDTQYF. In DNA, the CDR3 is TGTGCCACCAGTGATGCCTTAGTAGATACGCAGTATTTT.

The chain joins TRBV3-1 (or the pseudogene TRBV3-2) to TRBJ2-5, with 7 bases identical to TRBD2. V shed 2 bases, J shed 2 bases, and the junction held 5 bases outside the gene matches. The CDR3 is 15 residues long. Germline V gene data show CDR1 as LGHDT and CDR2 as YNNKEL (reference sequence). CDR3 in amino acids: CASSQTGGAQETQYF. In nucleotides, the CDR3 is TGTGCCAGCAGCCAAACGGGGGGAGCTCAAGAGACCCAGTACTTC.

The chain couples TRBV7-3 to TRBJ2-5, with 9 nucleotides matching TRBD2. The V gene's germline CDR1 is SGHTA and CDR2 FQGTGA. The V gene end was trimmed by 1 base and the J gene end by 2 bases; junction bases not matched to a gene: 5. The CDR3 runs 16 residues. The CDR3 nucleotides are TGTGCCAGCAGCTTAAGTAGCGGGGGAGGTCAAGAGACCCAGTACTTC. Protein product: CASSLSSGGGQETQYF.

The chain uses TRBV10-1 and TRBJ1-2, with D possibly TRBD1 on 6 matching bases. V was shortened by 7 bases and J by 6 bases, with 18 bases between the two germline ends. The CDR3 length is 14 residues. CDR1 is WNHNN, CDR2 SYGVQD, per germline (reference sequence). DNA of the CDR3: TGCGCCAGCATTCCCCCCCAGGCAGGGGATGGCTACACCTTC. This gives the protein CASIPPQAGDGYTF.

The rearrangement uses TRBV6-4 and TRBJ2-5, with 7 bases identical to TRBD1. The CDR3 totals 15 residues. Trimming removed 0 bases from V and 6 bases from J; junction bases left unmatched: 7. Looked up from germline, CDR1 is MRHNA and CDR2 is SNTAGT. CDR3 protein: CASSDSLRGHQTQYF. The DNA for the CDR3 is TGTGCCAGCAGTGACTCGTTAAGGGGGCATCAGACCCAGTACTTC.

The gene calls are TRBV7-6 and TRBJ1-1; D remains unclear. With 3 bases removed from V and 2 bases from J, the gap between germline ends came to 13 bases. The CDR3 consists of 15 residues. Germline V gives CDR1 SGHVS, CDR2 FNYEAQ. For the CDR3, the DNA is TGTGCCAGCAGCTTCGGGGTTGGAGCAAACACTGAAGCTTTCTTT. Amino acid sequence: CASSFGVGANTEAFF.

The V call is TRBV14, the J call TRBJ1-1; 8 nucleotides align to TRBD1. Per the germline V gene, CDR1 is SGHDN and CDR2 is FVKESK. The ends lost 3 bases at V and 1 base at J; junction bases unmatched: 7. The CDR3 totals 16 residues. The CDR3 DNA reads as TGTGCCAGCAGCCAGTCCCCCGGGACAGGGAACACTGAAGCTTTCTTT. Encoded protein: CASSQSPGTGNTEAFF.

CDR3 nucleotide sequence: TGTGCCATCAGTGAGTCCGGGGTCAGTCAGCCCCAGCATTTT. It encodes CAISESGVSQPQHF. V usage is TRBV10-3 and J usage is TRBJ1-5; no clear D. Germline V gene lookup returns CDR1 ENHRY and CDR2 SYGVKD. The CDR3 has 14 residues. V was cut by 0 bases and J by 6 bases, with 9 bases left in between.

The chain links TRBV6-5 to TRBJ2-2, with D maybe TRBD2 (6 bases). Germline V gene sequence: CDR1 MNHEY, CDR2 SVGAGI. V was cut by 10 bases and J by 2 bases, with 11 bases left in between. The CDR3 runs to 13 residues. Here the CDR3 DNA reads TGTGCCATCACGGGGGTTAACACCGGGGAGCTGTTTTTT. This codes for CAITGVNTGELFF.

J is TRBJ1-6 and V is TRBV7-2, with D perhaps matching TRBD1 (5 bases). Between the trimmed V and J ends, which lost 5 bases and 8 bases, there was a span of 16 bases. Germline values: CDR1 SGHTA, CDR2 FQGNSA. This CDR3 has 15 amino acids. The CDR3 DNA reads TGTGCCAGCAGCCGGGGAGGGGCGCCGGATTCACCCCTCCACTTT. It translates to CASSRGGAPDSPLHF.

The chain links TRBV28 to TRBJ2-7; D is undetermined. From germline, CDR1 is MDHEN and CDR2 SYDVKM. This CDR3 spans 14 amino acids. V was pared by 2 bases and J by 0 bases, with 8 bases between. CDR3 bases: TGTGCCAGCAGTTTACCGGTTTCCTCCTACGAGCAGTACTTC. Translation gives CASSLPVSSYEQYF. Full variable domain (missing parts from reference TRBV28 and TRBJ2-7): DVKVTQSSRYLVKRTGEKVFLECVQDMDHENMFWYRQDPGLGLRLIYFSYDVKMKEKGDIPEGYSVSREKKERFSLILESASTNQTSMYLCASSLPVSSYEQYFGPGTRLTVT.

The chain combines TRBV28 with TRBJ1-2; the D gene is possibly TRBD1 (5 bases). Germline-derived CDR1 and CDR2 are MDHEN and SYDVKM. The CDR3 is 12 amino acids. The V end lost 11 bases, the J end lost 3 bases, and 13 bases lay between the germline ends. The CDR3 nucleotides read TGTGCCGGTTCCGACAGTCACTATGGCTACACCTTC. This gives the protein CAGSDSHYGYTF.

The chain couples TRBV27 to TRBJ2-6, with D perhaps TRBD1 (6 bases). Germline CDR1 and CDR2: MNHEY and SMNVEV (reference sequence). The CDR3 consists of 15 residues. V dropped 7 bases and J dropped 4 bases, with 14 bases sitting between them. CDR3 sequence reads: CASTPGASGANVLTF. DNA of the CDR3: TGTGCCAGCACGCCAGGGGCTTCGGGGGCCAACGTCCTGACTTTC.

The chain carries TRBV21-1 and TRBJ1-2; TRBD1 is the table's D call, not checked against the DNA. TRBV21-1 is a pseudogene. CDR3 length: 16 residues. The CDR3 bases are TGTGCCAGCAGCCCTCGGGACAGGGATGGGAATGTTGGCTACACCTTC. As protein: CASSPRDRDGNVGYTF.

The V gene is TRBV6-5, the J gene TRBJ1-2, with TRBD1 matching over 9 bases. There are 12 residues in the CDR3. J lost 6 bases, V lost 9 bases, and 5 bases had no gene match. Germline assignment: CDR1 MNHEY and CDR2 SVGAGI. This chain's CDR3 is CARRGQGDGYTF. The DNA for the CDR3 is TGTGCCAGGCGGGGACAGGGAGATGGCTACACCTTC.

CDR3 loop: CASSLEMRTLVYPYEQYF. DNA of the CDR3: TGTGCCAGCAGCTTAGAAATGAGGACACTTGTTTACCCATACGAGCAGTACTTC. The chain joins TRBV7-2 to TRBJ2-7; a weak D match, TRBD1 (5 bases). With 1 base removed from V and 4 bases from J, the gap between germline ends came to 23 bases. Germline CDR1 SGHTA, CDR2 FQGNSA. This CDR3 is 18 amino acids long.

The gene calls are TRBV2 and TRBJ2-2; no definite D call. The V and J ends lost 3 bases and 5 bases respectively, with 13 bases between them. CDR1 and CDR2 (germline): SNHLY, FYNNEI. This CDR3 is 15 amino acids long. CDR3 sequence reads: CASSEGQGGTGELFF. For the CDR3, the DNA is TGTGCCAGCAGTGAGGGCCAAGGTGGGACCGGGGAGCTGTTTTTT.